This is a list of T cell receptor beta chains from one sample in a study of blood T cell repertoires in COVID-19. Only in-frame clones appear in the TCRdb table, and some are missing; sequencing was by immunoSEQ multiplex PCR. Of roughly 200,000 clones in the sample, approximately 80% were seen once. The sequenced material came from peripheral blood. These receptors were obtained from a woman in her 40s with COVID-19, enrolled during active disease. CDR3s include the opening cysteine and the closing phenylalanine or tryptophan. Each record gives: clone size, J gene, V gene, D gene, CDR3 protein, CDR3 DNA. A D gene is named only where the DNA matches it firmly. Clone size appears in some rows only: once, few, many, or a class for an expanded clone.

clone size: NA; J gene: TRBJ1-1; V gene: TRBV19; D gene: TRBD1; CDR3 protein: CASSPRDRVTEAFF; CDR3 DNA: TGTGCCAGTTCACCCCGGGACAGGGTGACTGAAGCTTTCTTT
clone size: NA; J gene: TRBJ1-1; V gene: TRBV14; D gene: NA; CDR3 protein: CASSQIANTEAFF; CDR3 DNA: TGTGCCAGCAGCCAGATAGCGAACACTGAAGCTTTCTTT
clone size: NA; J gene: TRBJ1-2; V gene: TRBV12-3/TRBV12-4; D gene: NA; CDR3 protein: CASKSEQLYGYTF; CDR3 DNA: TGTGCCAGCAAATCAGAACAGCTCTATGGCTACACCTTC
clone size: NA; J gene: TRBJ1-2; V gene: TRBV6-4; D gene: NA; CDR3 protein: CARYHWAPRNYGYTF; CDR3 DNA: TGTGCCAGATATCATTGGGCCCCCCGTAACTATGGCTACACCTTC
clone size: NA; J gene: TRBJ2-5; V gene: TRBV7-6; D gene: TRBD1; CDR3 protein: CASSSEGASLRETQYF; CDR3 DNA: TGTGCCAGCAGCTCCGAGGGGGCTAGCTTGCGGGAGACCCAGTACTTC
clone size: NA; J gene: TRBJ2-3; V gene: TRBV11-2; D gene: TRBD2; CDR3 protein: CASSLGRLAGGKDTQYF; CDR3 DNA: TGTGCCAGCAGCTTAGGCCGACTAGCGGGAGGGAAAGATACGCAGTATTTT
clone size: few; J gene: TRBJ2-5; V gene: TRBV5-4; D gene: TRBD2; CDR3 protein: CASSPGGGQETQYF; CDR3 DNA: TGTGCCAGCAGCCCTGGGGGGGGGCAAGAGACCCAGTACTTC
clone size: NA; J gene: TRBJ1-2; V gene: TRBV7-8; D gene: NA; CDR3 protein: CASSSPRQGRDGYTF; CDR3 DNA: TGTGCCAGCAGCTCCCCTCGGCAGGGGCGTGATGGCTACACCTTC
clone size: NA; J gene: TRBJ1-2; V gene: TRBV19; D gene: NA; CDR3 protein: CASSIGGAYGYTF; CDR3 DNA: TGTGCCAGTAGTATCGGTGGGGCCTATGGCTACACCTTC
clone size: NA; J gene: TRBJ1-4; V gene: TRBV28; D gene: NA; CDR3 protein: CASSLVGATNEKLFF; CDR3 DNA: TGTGCCAGCAGTTTAGTCGGTGCAACTAATGAAAAACTGTTTTTT
clone size: NA; J gene: TRBJ2-7; V gene: TRBV28; D gene: NA; CDR3 protein: CASSFSYEQYF; CDR3 DNA: TGTGCCAGCAGTTTTTCTTACGAGCAGTACTTC
clone size: NA; J gene: TRBJ2-5; V gene: TRBV5-1; D gene: NA; CDR3 protein: CASSLQGQETQYF; CDR3 DNA: TGCGCCAGCAGCTTGCAGGGTCAAGAGACCCAGTACTTC
clone size: NA; J gene: TRBJ2-7; V gene: TRBV11-3; D gene: NA; CDR3 protein: CASSPGSTKEQYF; CDR3 DNA: TGTGCCAGCAGCCCCGGGTCCACTAAAGAGCAGTACTTC
clone size: NA; J gene: TRBJ2-3; V gene: TRBV19; D gene: NA; CDR3 protein: CASSVGGGFEQYF; CDR3 DNA: TGTGCCAGTAGTGTGGGTGGCGGGTTCGAGCAGTATTTT
clone size: few; J gene: TRBJ2-1; V gene: TRBV24-1; D gene: TRBD2; CDR3 protein: CATSDPLSGTSGRSEQFF; CDR3 DNA: TGTGCCACCAGTGATCCGCTCAGTGGGACTAGCGGGAGAAGTGAGCAGTTCTTC
clone size: NA; J gene: TRBJ1-1; V gene: TRBV12-3/TRBV12-4; D gene: NA; CDR3 protein: CASSFVYNTEAFF; CDR3 DNA: TGTGCCAGCAGTTTCGTCTACAACACTGAAGCTTTCTTT
clone size: NA; J gene: TRBJ2-5; V gene: TRBV15; D gene: TRBD2; CDR3 protein: CATSRLTSGRETQYF; CDR3 DNA: TGTGCCACCAGCAGATTAACTAGCGGGAGAGAGACCCAGTACTTC
clone size: NA; J gene: TRBJ2-1; V gene: TRBV12-5; D gene: NA; CDR3 protein: CASGSPPLSYNEQFF; CDR3 DNA: TGTGCTAGTGGTTCGCCCCCCCTATCCTACAATGAGCAGTTCTTC
clone size: NA; J gene: TRBJ2-2; V gene: TRBV24-1; D gene: TRBD2; CDR3 protein: CATRGTSGTGELFF; CDR3 DNA: TGTGCCACCAGAGGGACTAGCGGGACCGGGGAGCTGTTTTTT
clone size: NA; J gene: TRBJ1-1; V gene: TRBV4-2; D gene: NA; CDR3 protein: CASSQVRAMNTEAFF; CDR3 DNA: TGTGCCAGCAGCCAAGTGCGGGCGATGAACACTGAAGCTTTCTTT
clone size: NA; J gene: TRBJ1-1; V gene: TRBV24-1; D gene: TRBD1; CDR3 protein: CATSDLQTGGRGLNTEAFF; CDR3 DNA: TGTGCCACCAGTGATTTGCAAACAGGGGGCCGTGGATTGAACACTGAAGCTTTCTTT
clone size: NA; J gene: TRBJ1-1; V gene: TRBV7-9; D gene: NA; CDR3 protein: CASSLGLGDTEAFF; CDR3 DNA: TGTGCCAGCAGCTTAGGCTTAGGGGACACTGAAGCTTTCTTT
clone size: few; J gene: TRBJ2-7; V gene: TRBV5-6; D gene: TRBD2; CDR3 protein: CASSLGAASGITGQYF; CDR3 DNA: TGTGCCAGCAGCTTGGGAGCGGCTAGCGGGATAACTGGGCAGTACTTC
clone size: NA; J gene: TRBJ1-3; V gene: TRBV9; D gene: NA; CDR3 protein: CASSVEGDRNTIYF; CDR3 DNA: TGTGCCAGCAGCGTAGAAGGGGATAGAAACACCATATATTTT
clone size: NA; J gene: TRBJ2-1; V gene: TRBV7-2; D gene: TRBD2; CDR3 protein: CASSLAAGANEQFF; CDR3 DNA: TGTGCCAGCAGCTTAGCAGCGGGGGCAAATGAGCAGTTCTTC
clone size: NA; J gene: TRBJ1-1; V gene: TRBV12-3/TRBV12-4; D gene: NA; CDR3 protein: CASSSVLGRAFF; CDR3 DNA: TGTGCCAGCAGTTCCGTACTCGGGAGGGCTTTCTTT
clone size: NA; J gene: TRBJ1-5; V gene: TRBV5-1; D gene: TRBD1; CDR3 protein: CASSLLPQGARNQPQHF; CDR3 DNA: TGCGCCAGCAGCTTACTCCCCCAGGGGGCGAGAAATCAGCCCCAGCATTTT
clone size: NA; J gene: TRBJ1-2; V gene: TRBV6-5; D gene: NA; CDR3 protein: CASRNVRGYGYTF; CDR3 DNA: TGTGCCAGCAGAAACGTGCGAGGCTATGGCTACACCTTC
clone size: few; J gene: TRBJ1-2; V gene: TRBV11-2; D gene: TRBD1; CDR3 protein: CASSLGQVYGYTF; CDR3 DNA: TGTGCCAGCAGCTTGGGACAGGTCTATGGCTACACCTTC
clone size: few; J gene: TRBJ1-1; V gene: TRBV5-1; D gene: TRBD1; CDR3 protein: CASTPGQGLEAFF; CDR3 DNA: TGCGCCAGCACACCGGGACAGGGGTTGGAAGCTTTCTTT
clone size: few; J gene: TRBJ2-2; V gene: TRBV3-1/TRBV3-2; D gene: NA; CDR3 protein: CASSQDKSGAAGELFF; CDR3 DNA: TGTGCCAGCAGCCAAGATAAGTCAGGGGCTGCCGGGGAGCTGTTTTTT
clone size: once; J gene: TRBJ1-2; V gene: TRBV19; D gene: TRBD1; CDR3 protein: CASSKPPGQGVNYGYTF; CDR3 DNA: TGTGCCAGTAGTAAGCCCCCGGGACAGGGGGTTAACTATGGCTACACCTTC
clone size: NA; J gene: TRBJ1-6; V gene: TRBV23-1; D gene: TRBD1; CDR3 protein: CASSPRDRENSPLHF; CDR3 DNA: TGCGCCAGCAGTCCTCGGGACAGGGAGAATTCACCCCTCCACTTT
clone size: once; J gene: TRBJ2-1; V gene: TRBV29-1; D gene: NA; CDR3 protein: CSVEIVTRGHNEQFF; CDR3 DNA: TGCAGCGTTGAGATAGTTACTAGAGGACACAATGAGCAGTTCTTC
clone size: NA; J gene: TRBJ1-2; V gene: TRBV3-1/TRBV3-2; D gene: TRBD1; CDR3 protein: CASSPTKTGNYGYTF; CDR3 DNA: TGTGCCAGCAGCCCAACCAAGACAGGGAACTATGGCTACACCTTC
clone size: NA; J gene: TRBJ2-5; V gene: TRBV4-1; D gene: NA; CDR3 protein: CASSQAGASETQYF; CDR3 DNA: TGCGCCAGCAGCCAAGCGGGAGCCTCGGAGACCCAGTACTTC
clone size: NA; J gene: TRBJ1-1; V gene: TRBV7-8; D gene: NA; CDR3 protein: CASSQGAAEAFF; CDR3 DNA: TGTGCCAGCAGCCAAGGGGCGGCTGAAGCTTTCTTT
clone size: NA; J gene: TRBJ2-7; V gene: TRBV11-2; D gene: NA; CDR3 protein: CASSLDPRGEQYF; CDR3 DNA: TGTGCCAGCAGCTTAGATCCTAGAGGCGAGCAGTACTTC
clone size: once; J gene: TRBJ2-1; V gene: TRBV29-1; D gene: NA; CDR3 protein: CSVDSRRGLHNEQFF; CDR3 DNA: TGCAGCGTTGATTCTCGGCGGGGGCTCCACAATGAGCAGTTCTTC
clone size: NA; J gene: TRBJ1-5; V gene: TRBV4-1; D gene: TRBD1; CDR3 protein: CASGHRGTNQPQHF; CDR3 DNA: TGCGCCAGCGGTCACAGGGGGACAAATCAGCCCCAGCATTTT
clone size: NA; J gene: TRBJ1-1; V gene: TRBV18; D gene: TRBD1; CDR3 protein: CASSPQGVGSTEAFF; CDR3 DNA: TGTGCCAGCTCACCCCAGGGGGTGGGCTCCACTGAAGCTTTCTTT
clone size: NA; J gene: TRBJ1-1; V gene: TRBV20-1; D gene: NA; CDR3 protein: CSARKREAFF; CDR3 DNA: TGCAGTGCTAGAAAACGGGAAGCTTTCTTT
clone size: NA; J gene: TRBJ1-6; V gene: TRBV19; D gene: TRBD1; CDR3 protein: CASSSPTGRGSPLHF; CDR3 DNA: TGTGCCAGTAGTTCCCCGACAGGGAGAGGATCACCCCTCCACTTT
clone size: NA; J gene: TRBJ2-5; V gene: TRBV20-1; D gene: NA; CDR3 protein: CSASRQGEAQYF; CDR3 DNA: TGCAGTGCTAGTCGGCAGGGGGAGGCCCAGTACTTC